This T cell receptor beta chain is from a study of blood T cell repertoires in COVID-19 (dated by TCRdb to about 2020). Turning to the overall study: Samples from collaborators originated in the United States, Italy and Spain and spanned both the acute and convalescent phases of COVID-19. Samples came from the ongoing ImmuneRACE study (first 160 participants) plus 1,254 subjects from 6 global collaborators. HLA class I and class II types, where available, came from metadata supplied by the sample provider rather than from assay-based typing. Sample metadata almost always included a de-identified subject ID, COVID-19 status, age in years and sex. The repertoires were released in a freely available public database intended as a resource for research on the immune response to SARS-CoV-2. The prospective study material was composed of cDNA or gDNA derived from T cells, B-cell-depleted T cells, or PBMCs. Deeply sampled blood TCRbeta repertoires from subjects exposed to, actively infected with, or recovered from COVID-19 were included in the dataset. Broader findings and caveats from the paper: Clinical and demographic metadata were provided uncurated, with the amount varying by source and participant.

TCRbeta CDR3 regions were amplified from genomic DNA by means of the immunoSEQ Assay, a bias-controlled multiplex PCR. The study's processing was this. The number of nucleated cells in each sample was estimated from the amplification of reference gene primers within the assay. To quantify the absolute abundance of each unique TCRbeta CDR3 rearrangement, sequence reads were collapsed and filtered. For each sample, productive Simpson clonality was calculated as the square root of Simpson's diversity index over productive rearrangements. TCRdb re-hosts the immuneACCESS table, in-frame sequences only. Its copies lack some clones; in the studies checked, an unresolved V gene accounts for under half of them, and the cause for the rest is not known. V, J and clone size are those of that table, while D and trimming were read from the DNA. In this sample the table shows 230,000 or so clones, 80% to 85% of which occur a single time. The ten largest clones represent around 5.4% of the sample.

To note about this clone: The clone's antigen remains unknown. There are no base qualities to consult, and no much larger clone falls within one base.

Whole blood was collected in K2EDTA tubes by collaborating institutions according to the institutions' own protocols. For TCRbeta analysis, collaborator samples were shipped as frozen whole blood, as isolated PBMCs, or as DNA extracted from either sample type. V loses 1 base of germline sequence and J loses 2 bases, and the interval between the two ends is 12 bases. From a lookup of the germline V gene, CDR1 and CDR2 are SGHVS and FQNEAQ. From the cysteine through the phenylalanine, the CDR3 covers 15 amino acids. Only the CDR3 portion is preserved as DNA: 45 bases, with reading frame beginning at the first base.

The clonotype originates from a human donor in a cohort sampled during active COVID-19. Sequenced material: peripheral blood. The sequence is built from TRBV7-8 and TRBJ2-7, and perhaps TRBD2 as D gene, on 6 matching bases. Here the CDR3 is given as CASSLEEGPTYEQYF. The DNA sequence is as follows: TGTGCCAGCAGCTTAGAGGAGGGACCTACCTACGAGCAGTACTTC.